This TCR beta chain was sequenced during a study of blood T cell repertoires in COVID-19. V was pared by 0 bases and J by 7 bases, with 13 bases between. This CDR3 is 16 amino acids long. Germline values: CDR1 SGHDN, CDR2 FVKESK. Repertoires were generated with immunoSEQ multiplex PCR, while TCRdb's copy carries only in-frame clones and drops some. The sample contains 140,000 to 150,000 clones, around 72% of which appear only once. The chain combines TRBV14 with TRBJ2-6, with D possibly TRBD1 on 5 matching bases. Sequencing was performed on peripheral blood. The receptor was derived from a woman in her sixties with acute or convalescent COVID-19. The CDR3 sequence is CASSQDIVQGANVLTF. The CDR3 DNA reads as TGTGCCAGCAGCCAAGATATCGTTCAGGGCGCCAACGTCCTGACTTTC. Full variable domain (remainder filled in from reference TRBV14 and TRBJ2-6): EAGVTQFPSHSVIEKGQTVTLRCDPISGHDNLYWYRRVMGKEIKFLLHFVKESKQDESGMPNNRFLAERTGGTYSTLKVQPAELEDSGVYFCASSQDIVQGANVLTFGAGSRLTVL.